This TCR beta chain was identified during a study of cytotoxic CD8 clonotypes in ibrutinib-treated CLL. About the study: In all, about a dozen patients were relapsed/refractory, about 15 were treatment-naive and 17 to 18 were IGHV unmutated. Mean values per sample were 250,000 to 300,000 productive templates and roughly 90,000 productive rearrangements.

Findings and limits, study-wide: Clonality rose at ibrutinib response, held steady in sustained remission, and fell toward baseline at progression.

Investigators sought sequencing depths of between 1 in 200,000 and 1 in 1 million T cells. Assay: immunoSEQ multiplex PCR; the TCRdb copy retains only in-frame clones and omits some. The table records about 160,000 clones, more than 75% of them present only once. About this clone itself: As yet, its antigen is unknown.

The length of the CDR3 is 15 residues. Germline CDR1 reads SGHVS; CDR2 reads FQNEAQ. The ends lost 5 bases at V and 3 bases at J; junction bases unmatched: 9. The V gene is TRBV7-8, the J gene TRBJ2-5, with 7 bases that match TRBD1. The sequences come from PBMCs, collected after 12 months of ibrutinib treatment. The receptor was derived from a human donor with chronic lymphocytic leukemia. The CDR3: CASSQGGTGEETQYF. CDR3 sequence (DNA): TGTGCCAGCAGCCAAGGGGGTACAGGGGAAGAGACCCAGTACTTC. The full variable domain, rest sourced from reference TRBV7-8 and TRBJ2-5, is GAGVSQSPRYKVAKRGQDVALRCDPISGHVSLFWYQQALGQGPEFLTYFQNEAQLDKSGLPSDRFFAERPEGSVSTLKIQRTQQEDSAVYLCASSQGGTGEETQYFGPGTRLLVL.